A single T cell receptor beta chain is shown here with its context. One end of the junction fails to match germline, which may point to a read error. Terminally differentiated effector memory CD45RA+ cells were left out of the naive CD8 fraction, which was CD45RO-negative and positively selected for CCR7. The sample comes from a study of shared clonotypes between healthy human individuals. The CDR3 consists of 17 residues. Germline-derived CDR1 and CDR2 are SEHNR and FQNEAQ (reference sequence). Sorted-subset replicate PCRs used around 200 ng of genomic DNA. This amount corresponded to about 29,000 T cell genomes. This table comes from immunoSEQ multiplex PCR, and its TCRdb copy is limited to in-frame clones, with some not included. The sample yields about 2.1 million clones, just under 95% seen once.

Sequencing was done on a sample of naive CD8+ T cells from PBMCs. V gene TRBV7-9 combines with J gene TRBJ2-7; TRBD1 matches 10 bases. The sequence came from a young man in good health. Some clones in this sample may be carry-over from other donors' samples. The DNA of the CDR3 is TGTGCCAGCAGCTTATTGCCGGGACAGGGGCCCTCCTTCGAGCAGTACTTC. Translated: CASSLLPGQGPSFEQYF.